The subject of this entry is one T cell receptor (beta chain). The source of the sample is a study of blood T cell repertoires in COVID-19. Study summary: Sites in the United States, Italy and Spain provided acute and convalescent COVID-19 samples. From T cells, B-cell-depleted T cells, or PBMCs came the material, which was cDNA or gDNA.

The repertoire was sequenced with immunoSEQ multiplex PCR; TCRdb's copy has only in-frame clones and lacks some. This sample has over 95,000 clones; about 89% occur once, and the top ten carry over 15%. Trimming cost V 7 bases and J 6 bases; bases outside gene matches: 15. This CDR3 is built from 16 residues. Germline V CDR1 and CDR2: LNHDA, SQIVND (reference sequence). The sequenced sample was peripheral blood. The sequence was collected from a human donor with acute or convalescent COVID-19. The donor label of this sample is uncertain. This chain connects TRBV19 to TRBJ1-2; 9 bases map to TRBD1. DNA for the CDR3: TGTGCCAGTACCAGTCCCGGGACAGGGTTGAGTCATGGCTACACCTTC. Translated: CASTSPGTGLSHGYTF.